A selection of T cell receptor beta chains follows, all from one sample in a study of radiotherapy plus CTLA-4 blockade in lung cancer. The table came from immunoSEQ multiplex PCR; TCRdb's copy has only in-frame clones and leaves some out. The repertoire includes about 88,000 clones, around 72% of them detected once, and around 15% sits in the top ten. Sequenced here: peripheral blood, sampled from a patient treated with radiotherapy plus ipilimumab. Receptors originate from a human donor with non-small cell lung cancer that progressed on radiotherapy plus ipilimumab. Each CDR3 is given with its conserved first and last residue. A D gene is named only where the DNA matches it firmly. A row's size may be missing; if present it is once, few, many or a size class.

NA | TRBJ1-5 | once | TRBV10-1 | CASRRGGHNQPQHF | TGCGCCAGTCGACGCGGAGGTCACAATCAGCCCCAGCATTTT
TRBD2 | TRBJ2-7 | NA | TRBV5-6 | CASRFFGLAQSSYEQYF | TGTGCCAGCAGATTTTTTGGACTAGCTCAGAGCTCCTACGAGCAGTACTTC
NA | TRBJ2-5 | NA | TRBV10-2 | CASSERQTQYF | TGCGCCAGCAGTGAGAGGCAGACCCAGTACTTC
TRBD2 | TRBJ2-1 | NA | TRBV10-3 | CAISEPRTSGYNEQFF | TGTGCCATCAGTGAGCCCCGGACTAGCGGTTACAATGAGCAGTTCTTC
NA | TRBJ1-2 | NA | TRBV28 | CASSLMGTNYGYTF | TGTGCCAGCAGTTTAATGGGGACAAACTATGGCTACACCTTC
NA | TRBJ1-2 | NA | TRBV14 | CASSRQRNYGYTF | TGTGCCAGCAGCCGACAGAGAAACTATGGCTACACCTTC
NA | TRBJ1-1 | NA | TRBV29-1 | CSVDLHNTEAFF | TGCAGCGTTGACTTGCATAACACTGAAGCTTTCTTT
NA | TRBJ1-2 | few | TRBV7-9 | CASSSSTGYGYTF | TGTGCCAGCAGCTCCTCGACAGGATATGGCTACACCTTC
TRBD2 | TRBJ2-1 | NA | TRBV11-3 | CASSLGSGTRGSYNEQFF | TGTGCCAGCAGCTTAGGATCCGGGACTAGAGGGTCCTACAATGAGCAGTTCTTC
NA | TRBJ1-1 | medium-sized | TRBV19 | CASSPGNTEAFF | TGTGCCAGTAGCCCAGGGAACACTGAAGCTTTCTTT
NA | TRBJ1-4 | NA | TRBV28 | CASSLGSELGATNEKLFF | TGTGCCAGCAGTTTAGGATCCGAGTTAGGGGCAACTAATGAAAAACTGTTTTTT
TRBD2 | TRBJ2-3 | once | TRBV11-3 | CASSFTSEDTQYF | TGTGCCAGCAGCTTTACTAGCGAAGATACGCAGTATTTT
NA | TRBJ2-3 | NA | TRBV6-5 | CASSYHVADTQYF | TGTGCCAGCAGTTACCACGTGGCAGATACGCAGTATTTT
TRBD2 | TRBJ2-3 | NA | TRBV19 | CASSVAGRTDTQYF | TGTGCCAGTAGTGTAGCGGGGAGGACAGATACGCAGTATTTT
NA | TRBJ1-2 | NA | TRBV2 | CASSATGATAYGYTF | TGTGCCAGCAGTGCCACGGGGGCCACGGCCTATGGCTACACCTTC
NA | TRBJ2-3 | NA | TRBV4-3 | CASSPATGDTQYF | TGCGCCAGCAGCCCCGCGACTGGAGATACGCAGTATTTT
NA | TRBJ2-7 | NA | TRBV11-2 | CASSLSHLGASYEQYF | TGCGCCAGCAGCTTATCTCATCTCGGGGCCTCCTACGAGCAGTACTTC
NA | TRBJ1-1 | once | TRBV28 | CASSLRDTAFF | TGTGCCAGCAGTTTGAGAGACACCGCTTTCTTT
TRBD1 | TRBJ1-1 | NA | TRBV6-5 | CASSYTWTGNTEAFF | TGTGCCAGCAGTTACACCTGGACAGGAAACACTGAAGCTTTCTTT
NA | TRBJ2-3 | NA | TRBV6-5 | CASIQRTSTDTQYF | TGTGCCAGCATCCAGCGGACAAGCACAGATACGCAGTATTTT
NA | TRBJ1-4 | NA | TRBV28 | CASGGGEKLFF | TGTGCCAGCGGGGGAGGAGAAAAACTGTTTTTT
NA | TRBJ2-2 | NA | TRBV7-2 | CASTWNTGELFF | TGTGCCAGCACCTGGAACACCGGGGAGCTGTTTTTT
NA | TRBJ1-1 | NA | TRBV6-5 | CASRGTQEGWAFF | TGTGCCAGCAGGGGGACTCAGGAAGGTTGGGCTTTCTTT
NA | TRBJ1-1 | NA | TRBV19 | CASARQDWVNTEAFF | TGTGCCAGTGCCAGACAGGACTGGGTGAACACTGAAGCTTTCTTT
NA | TRBJ2-1 | once | TRBV10-3 | CAISDGQGVYNEQFF | TGTGCCATCAGTGACGGGCAGGGAGTGTACAATGAGCAGTTCTTC
NA | TRBJ2-7 | NA | TRBV5-1 | CASSPPRTPNEQYF | TGCGCCAGCAGCCCTCCCCGGACACCTAACGAGCAGTACTTC
TRBD2 | TRBJ2-5 | NA | TRBV5-1 | CASTFGGGAAETQYF | TGCGCCAGCACTTTCGGCGGGGGGGCGGCAGAGACCCAGTACTTC
NA | TRBJ2-7 | few | TRBV29-1 | CSGGDYEQYF | TGCAGCGGTGGGGACTACGAGCAGTACTTC
TRBD1 | TRBJ2-1 | many | TRBV7-8 | CASSPRDRTHEQFF | TGTGCCAGCAGCCCCCGGGACAGGACCCATGAGCAGTTCTTC
TRBD1 | TRBJ1-4 | once | TRBV5-1 | CASGTGSTNEKLFF | TGCGCCAGTGGGACAGGATCAACTAATGAAAAACTGTTTTTT
NA | TRBJ1-1 | NA | TRBV10-1 | CASSESGINEAFF | TGCGCCAGCAGTGAGTCAGGCATCAACGAAGCTTTCTTT
TRBD2 | TRBJ2-5 | NA | TRBV9 | CASSPGLAGGQGVGETQYF | TGTGCCAGCAGCCCCGGACTAGCGGGGGGGCAAGGGGTTGGAGAGACCCAGTACTTC
TRBD1 | TRBJ2-7 | NA | TRBV2 | CASSPDRGYEQYF | TGTGCCAGCAGTCCGGACAGGGGGTACGAGCAGTACTTC
NA | TRBJ1-4 | NA | TRBV27 | CASSLRGGGAATNEKLFF | TGTGCCAGCAGTTTACGGGGAGGAGGAGCTGCAACTAATGAAAAACTGTTTTTT
TRBD2 | TRBJ2-7 | NA | TRBV10-3 | CAIRGLAGEGPAQEAYEQYF | TGTGCCATCAGGGGACTAGCGGGAGAGGGGCCGGCGCAAGAAGCCTACGAGCAGTACTTC
NA | TRBJ1-5 | NA | TRBV15 | CATSRDIRQPQHF | TGTGCCACCAGCAGGGACATCCGACAGCCCCAGCATTTT
NA | TRBJ2-5 | once | TRBV28 | CASNPTDLRTQYF | TGTGCCAGCAACCCGACAGACCTCAGGACCCAGTACTTC
NA | TRBJ1-1 | NA | TRBV28 | CASSFRSNTEAFF | TGTGCCAGCAGTTTTCGGTCTAACACTGAAGCTTTCTTT
NA | TRBJ2-1 | NA | TRBV14 | CASSQGDSYNEQFF | TGTGCCAGCAGCCAAGGTGACTCCTACAATGAGCAGTTCTTC
TRBD1 | TRBJ2-7 | few | TRBV5-1 | CASSLAPGGYEQYF | TGTGCCAGCAGCTTGGCCCCAGGGGGCTACGAGCAGTACTTC
NA | TRBJ2-3 | few | TRBV27 | CASSLSLPQGRTDTQYF | TGTGCCAGCAGTTTATCGCTCCCCCAGGGACGCACAGATACGCAGTATTTT
NA | TRBJ2-7 | NA | TRBV27 | CASSPPPWTYEQYF | TGTGCCAGCAGTCCCCCCCCCTGGACCTACGAGCAGTACTTC
TRBD2 | TRBJ2-3 | NA | TRBV28 | CASSFRGGTQYF | TGTGCCAGCAGTTTTCGGGGGGGAACGCAGTATTTT
NA | TRBJ1-6 | NA | TRBV11-1 | CASSLQYRSPLHF | TGTGCCAGCAGCTTACAGTACAGGTCACCCCTCCACTTT
TRBD1 | TRBJ1-5 | once | TRBV28 | CASSWGQGGQPQHF | TGTGCCAGCAGTTGGGGACAGGGCGGTCAGCCCCAGCATTTT
NA | TRBJ1-2 | NA | TRBV12-5 | CASGFNRDGYTF | TGTGCTAGTGGTTTCAACAGGGATGGCTACACCTTC
NA | TRBJ1-5 | NA | TRBV28 | CASSFGGPVQPQHF | TGTGCCAGCAGTTTTGGGGGTCCTGTCCAGCCCCAGCATTTT
TRBD1 | TRBJ1-2 | NA | TRBV12-5 | CASGFQGAWGYTF | TGTGCTAGTGGTTTTCAGGGGGCGTGGGGCTACACCTTC
NA | TRBJ1-2 | many | TRBV20-1 | CSAVYGYTF | TGCAGTGCTGTTTATGGCTACACCTTC
NA | TRBJ2-2 | NA | TRBV19 | CASSGRQNTGELFF | TGTGCCAGTAGTGGGCGTCAGAACACCGGGGAGCTGTTTTTT
NA | TRBJ1-5 | few | TRBV10-3 | CAITEVIDQPQHF | TGTGCCATCACTGAAGTTATTGATCAGCCCCAGCATTTT
NA | TRBJ1-6 | NA | TRBV7-9 | CASSLAGAPLHF | TGTGCCAGCAGCCTCGCGGGGGCTCCCCTCCACTTT
NA | TRBJ2-1 | NA | TRBV7-9 | CASSPRQGNYNEQFF | TGTGCCAGCAGCCCCCGCCAGGGGAACTACAATGAGCAGTTCTTC